The rows below give T cell receptor beta chains drawn from one sample of a study of T cell repertoires in cytomegalovirus infection. TCRdb used MiXCR to reprocess the reads, holding one entry per CDR3 protein. The top ten hold 20% to 25% of the sample, which has around 200,000 distinct CDR3 sequences, about 17% seen once. The sequenced sample consisted of CD8+ T cells from PBMCs. The receptors come from a human donor in good health (CMV status not recorded). Some clones in this sample may be carry-over from other donors' samples. Each CDR3 is given without its conserved first and last residue. The order of the fields is clone size, V gene, CDR3 protein. The size entry is marked missing in some rows and otherwise reads once, few, many or a size class.

.	TRBV19	ASSIGQEVNEQF
.	TRBV7-2	ASSYHSGPTYEQY
few	TRBV4-1	ASSQVRAGETQY
.	TRBV7-6	ASSPRVGTGELF
few	TRBV11-2	ASSSLGTGGHRTNYGYT
few	TRBV28	ASRPAAGQSTEAF
many	TRBV4-1	ASSQDGRGNDEQY
.	TRBV6-5	ASSYSGGPSSYNSPLH
few	TRBV5-5	ASRSTSSGNTIY
.	TRBV2	AGLERNEQF
many	TRBV11-2	ASSYGQGIYEQY
.	TRBV28	ASTGTPNEQF
.	TRBV29-1	SVELVSGNTIY
few	TRBV6-6	ASTTWDRGNYGYT
few	TRBV20-1	SARDSSEGVFYEQY
few	TRBV4-1	ASSQGLASTDTQY
.	TRBV2	ASSSLRGGLSSYEQY
.	TRBV7-2	ASSLASGGAHSTDTQY
.	TRBV11-2	ASSLDGFFTEAF
few	TRBV20-1	SARDGEGGSSYEQY
.	TRBV4-3	ASSQGLAGYNEQF
few	TRBV9	ASSVGRTDRYGYT
few	TRBV20-1	SVSAQGEGVYYGYT
few	TRBV12-3/TRBV12-4	ASSLGSGSYNEQF
few	TRBV12-3/TRBV12-4	ASSPPTTGTEAF
few	TRBV28	ASSLQGGVYEQY
few	TRBV6-1	ASSEATSGVSSYNEQF
many	TRBV7-8	ASSSVVGGKNEQY
.	TRBV5-1	ASSRNPRTGQETQY
many	TRBV7-9	ASSSGGADTQY
few	TRBV4-1	ASSQVVQSRNQPQH